The clone carrying this T cell receptor beta chain was seen many times. Using RNA transcripts, the TCR beta CDR3 regions were amplified. HTBI primers were used in a first-round RT-PCR, which preceded a second-round multiplex PCR. TCRdb fed the multiplex PCR reads into MiXCR, producing one record per CDR3 protein. Here the sample spans around 340,000 distinct CDR3 sequences, about a sixth being singletons. These data belong to a study of Graves' ophthalmopathy and Graves' hyperthyroidism. The germline gives CDR1 KGHSH, CDR2 LQKENI. This CDR3 comprises 14 residues. Trimming left V 2 bases short and J 3 bases short, with 11 bases between.

The receptor's source is an adult man with Graves' ophthalmopathy. Material for sequencing was peripheral blood. The rearrangement joins TRBV18 to TRBJ2-7, with D perhaps TRBD2 (5 bases). The CDR3 sequence: CASSPEGWVYEQYF. The CDR3 DNA reads TGTGCCAGCTCACCAGAGGGTTGGGTCTACGAGCAGTACTTC.